The TCR beta chain under discussion was sequenced for a study of T cells in Graves' hyperthyroidism and ophthalmopathy. Findings and caveats of the study: Most expanded thyroid clonotypes above 0.001 recurred in blood. Ophthalmopathy onset followed model prediction by a median approximately six months.

A note on this clonotype: The antigen is not known.

J was trimmed by 1 base and V by 0 bases; bases with no gene match: 4. Germline CDR1 reads SGHRS; CDR2 reads YFSETQ. This CDR3 contains 16 residues. Investigators excluded patients with uncontrolled infection, other autoimmune disease, pregnancy or lactation. Authors of the study amplified TCR beta CDR3 regions from RNA transcripts. An initial round of RT-PCR targeting the TCR CDR3 relied on the HTBI primer set. TCRdb redid the calling of the multiplex PCR reads with MiXCR, one entry per CDR3 protein. The table has a few hundred thousand distinct CDR3 sequences, roughly 46% seen once. V gene TRBV5-1 combines with J gene TRBJ1-5; 7 bases agree with TRBD1. The sequence was collected from a woman between 18 and 29 years old with Graves' hyperthyroidism. What was sequenced was peripheral blood or thyroid tissue (not recorded which). The CDR3 coding sequence is TGCGCCAGCAGCTTGGAGGGCAGGGGGAGCAATCAGCCCCAGCATTTT. Translating gives CASSLEGRGSNQPQHF.